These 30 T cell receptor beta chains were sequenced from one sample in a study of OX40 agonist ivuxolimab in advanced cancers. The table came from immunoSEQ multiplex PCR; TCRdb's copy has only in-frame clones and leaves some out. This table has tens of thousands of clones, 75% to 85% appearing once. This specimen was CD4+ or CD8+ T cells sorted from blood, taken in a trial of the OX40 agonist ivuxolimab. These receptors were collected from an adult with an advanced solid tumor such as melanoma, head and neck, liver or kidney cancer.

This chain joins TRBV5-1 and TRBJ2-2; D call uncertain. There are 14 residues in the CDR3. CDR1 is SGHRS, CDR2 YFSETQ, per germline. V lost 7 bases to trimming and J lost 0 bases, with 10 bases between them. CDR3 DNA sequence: TGCGCCAGCCACGAATTAGCGAACACCGGGGAGCTGTTTTTT. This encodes CASHELANTGELFF.

The chain's CDR3 is CASSEGAGNGYTF. CDR3 nucleotide sequence: TGTGCCAGCAGTGAAGGGGCAGGGAATGGCTACACCTTC. This rearrangement joins TRBV2 to TRBJ1-2; D might be TRBD1 (5 bases). The CDR3 runs to 13 residues. Germline assignment: CDR1 SNHLY and CDR2 FYNNEI. Trimming left V 1 base short and J 6 bases short, with 9 bases between.

The CDR3 DNA follows: TGTGCCATCAGTGAAGGGCAGGGGGCGCGAAATGAGCAGTTCTTC. As protein: CAISEGQGARNEQFF. The chain couples TRBV10-3 to TRBJ2-1, with TRBD1 matching over 8 bases. The CDR3 has 15 residues. V was clipped by 3 bases and J by 7 bases; unmatched bases: 8. Per germline, CDR1 ENHRY and CDR2 SYGVKD.

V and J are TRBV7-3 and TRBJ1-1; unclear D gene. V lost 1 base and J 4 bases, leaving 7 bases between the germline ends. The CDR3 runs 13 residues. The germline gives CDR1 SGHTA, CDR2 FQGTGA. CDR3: CASSLNTLTEAFF. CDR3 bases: TGTGCCAGCAGCTTAAATACCCTCACTGAAGCTTTCTTT.

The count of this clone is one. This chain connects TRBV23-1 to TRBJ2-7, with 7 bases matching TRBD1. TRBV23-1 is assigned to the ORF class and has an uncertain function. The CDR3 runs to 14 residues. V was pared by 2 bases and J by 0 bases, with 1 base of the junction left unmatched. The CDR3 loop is CASSQRGPSYEQYV. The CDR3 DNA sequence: TGCGCCAGCAGTCAAAGGGGGCCCTCCTACGAGCAGTACGTC.

The CDR3 loop is CASKQLNYGYTF. CDR3 DNA sequence: TGTGCCAGCAAACAGCTTAACTATGGCTACACCTTC. The chain links TRBV7-8 to TRBJ1-2; D call uncertain. CDR3 length: 12 residues. Germline V gene lookup returns CDR1 SGHVS and CDR2 FQNEAQ. V was shortened by 7 bases and J by 1 base, with 7 bases between the two germline ends.

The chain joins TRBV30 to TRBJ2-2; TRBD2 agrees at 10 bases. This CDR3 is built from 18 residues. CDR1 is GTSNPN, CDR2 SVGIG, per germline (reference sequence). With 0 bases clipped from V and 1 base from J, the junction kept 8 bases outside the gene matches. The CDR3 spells CAWSVRSSGRQNTGELFF. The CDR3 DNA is TGTGCCTGGAGTGTAAGAAGTAGCGGGAGGCAGAACACCGGGGAGCTGTTTTTT.

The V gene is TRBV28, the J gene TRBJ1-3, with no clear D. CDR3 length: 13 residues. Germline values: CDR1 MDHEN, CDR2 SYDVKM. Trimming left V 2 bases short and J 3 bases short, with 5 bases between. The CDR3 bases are TGTGCCAGCAGTTTACGTTATGGAAACACCATATATTTT. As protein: CASSLRYGNTIYF.

In DNA form, the CDR3 reads TGCAGCGTTCAGGCCGCTAACTATGGCTACACCTTC. Translated, it gives CSVQAANYGYTF. The V gene is TRBV29-1, the J gene TRBJ1-2; no clear D gene. Germline CDR1 and CDR2: SQVTM and ANQGSEA. The CDR3 sequence is 12 residues long. Trimming removed 5 bases at V and 0 bases at J, with 7 bases between. The whole variable domain, remainder taken from reference TRBV29-1 and TRBJ1-2, is SAVISQKPSRDICQRGTSLTIQCQVDSQVTMMFWYRQQPGQSLTLIATANQGSEATYESGFVIDKFPISRPNLTFSTLTVSNMSPEDSSIYLCSVQAANYGYTFGSGTRLTVV.

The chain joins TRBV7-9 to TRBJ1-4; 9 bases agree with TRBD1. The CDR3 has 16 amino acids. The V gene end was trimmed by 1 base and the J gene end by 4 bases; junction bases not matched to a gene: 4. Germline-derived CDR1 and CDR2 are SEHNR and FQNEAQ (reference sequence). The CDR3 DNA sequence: TGTGCCAGCAGCTTAGTCAAGGGACAGGGTAATGAAAAACTGTTTTTT. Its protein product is CASSLVKGQGNEKLFF.

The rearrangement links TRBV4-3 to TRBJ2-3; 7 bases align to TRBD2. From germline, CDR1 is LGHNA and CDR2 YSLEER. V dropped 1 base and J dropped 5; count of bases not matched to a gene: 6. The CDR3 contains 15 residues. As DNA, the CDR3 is TGCGCCAGCAGCCAAGGACCTAGCGGTTTAGATACGCAGTATTTT. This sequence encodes CASSQGPSGLDTQYF.

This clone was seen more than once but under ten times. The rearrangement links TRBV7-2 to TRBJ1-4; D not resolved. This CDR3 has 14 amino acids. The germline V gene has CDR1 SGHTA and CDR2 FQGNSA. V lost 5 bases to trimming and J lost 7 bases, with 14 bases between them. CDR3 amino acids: CASSLGGRSEKLFF. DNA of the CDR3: TGTGCCAGCAGCCTCGGCGGTAGAAGTGAAAAACTGTTTTTT. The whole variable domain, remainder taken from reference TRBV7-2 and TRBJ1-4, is GAGVSQSPSNKVTEKGKDVELRCDPISGHTALYWYRQSLGQGLEFLIYFQGNSAPDKSGLPSDRFSAERTGGSVSTLTIQRTQQEDSAVYLCASSLGGRSEKLFFGSGTQLSVL.

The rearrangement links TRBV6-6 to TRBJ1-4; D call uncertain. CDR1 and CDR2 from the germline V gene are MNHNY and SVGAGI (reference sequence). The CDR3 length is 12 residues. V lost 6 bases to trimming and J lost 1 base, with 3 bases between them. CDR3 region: CASSKTNEKLFF. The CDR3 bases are TGTGCCAGCAGCAAAACTAATGAAAAACTGTTTTTT.

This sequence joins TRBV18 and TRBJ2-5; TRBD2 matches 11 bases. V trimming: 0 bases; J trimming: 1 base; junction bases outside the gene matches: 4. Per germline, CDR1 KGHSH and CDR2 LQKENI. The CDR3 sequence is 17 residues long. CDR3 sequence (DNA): TGTGCCAGCTCACCACCGCCCACTAGCGGGGGCCAAGAGACCCAGTACTTC. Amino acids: CASSPPPTSGGQETQYF.

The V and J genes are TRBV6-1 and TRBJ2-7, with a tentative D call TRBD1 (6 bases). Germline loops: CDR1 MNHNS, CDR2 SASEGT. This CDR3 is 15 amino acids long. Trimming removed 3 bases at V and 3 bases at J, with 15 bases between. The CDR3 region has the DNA TGTGCCAGCAGTGAGACGGACAGTTGGGTCTACGAGCAGTACTTC. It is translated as CASSETDSWVYEQYF.

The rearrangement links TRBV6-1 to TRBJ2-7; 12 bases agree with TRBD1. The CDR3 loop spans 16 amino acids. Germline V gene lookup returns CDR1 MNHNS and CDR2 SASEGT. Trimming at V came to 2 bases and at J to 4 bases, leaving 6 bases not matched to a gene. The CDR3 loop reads CASSEPGTGGKYEQYV. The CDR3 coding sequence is TGTGCCAGCAGTGAACCCGGGACAGGGGGCAAGTACGAGCAGTACGTC.

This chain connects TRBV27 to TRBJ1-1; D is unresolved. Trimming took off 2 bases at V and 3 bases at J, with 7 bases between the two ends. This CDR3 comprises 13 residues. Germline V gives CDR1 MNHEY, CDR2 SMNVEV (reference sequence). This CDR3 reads CASSLQVDTEAFF. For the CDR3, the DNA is TGTGCCAGCAGTTTACAAGTGGACACTGAAGCTTTCTTT.

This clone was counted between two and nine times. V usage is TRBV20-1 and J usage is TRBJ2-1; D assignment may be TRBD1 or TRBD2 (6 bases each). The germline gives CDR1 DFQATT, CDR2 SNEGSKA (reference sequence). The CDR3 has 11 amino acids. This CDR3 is CSGGRPPEQFF. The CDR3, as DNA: TGCAGCGGGGGCAGGCCCCCTGAGCAGTTCTTC.

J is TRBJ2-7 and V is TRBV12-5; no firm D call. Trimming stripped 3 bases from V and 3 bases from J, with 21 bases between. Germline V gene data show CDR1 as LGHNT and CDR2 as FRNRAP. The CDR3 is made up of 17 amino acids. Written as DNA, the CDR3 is TGTGCTAGTGGTTTCAAAAAACGAGGCAGTTGTCACTACGAGCAGTACGTC. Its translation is CASGFKKRGSCHYEQYV.

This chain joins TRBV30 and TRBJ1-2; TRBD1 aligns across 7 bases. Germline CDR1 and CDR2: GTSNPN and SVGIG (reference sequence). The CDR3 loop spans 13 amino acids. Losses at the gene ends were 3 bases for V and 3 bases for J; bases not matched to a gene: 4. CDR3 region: CAWRPGQHYGYTF. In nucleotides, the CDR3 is TGTGCCTGGAGACCGGGACAGCACTATGGCTACACCTTC.

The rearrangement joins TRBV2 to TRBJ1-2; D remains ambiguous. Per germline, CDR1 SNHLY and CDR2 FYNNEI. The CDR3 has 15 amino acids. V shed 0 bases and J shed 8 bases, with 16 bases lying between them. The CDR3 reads CASSEALGRKRGYTF. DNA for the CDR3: TGTGCCAGCAGTGAAGCGCTCGGGAGGAAGAGGGGCTACACCTTC.

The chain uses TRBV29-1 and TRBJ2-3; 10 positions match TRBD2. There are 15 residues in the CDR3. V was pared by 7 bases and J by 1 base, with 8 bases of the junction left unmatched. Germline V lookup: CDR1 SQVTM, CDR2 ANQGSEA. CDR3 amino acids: CSAPGSGGGTDTQYF. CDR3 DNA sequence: TGCAGCGCCCCCGGCAGCGGGGGGGGCACAGATACGCAGTATTTT.

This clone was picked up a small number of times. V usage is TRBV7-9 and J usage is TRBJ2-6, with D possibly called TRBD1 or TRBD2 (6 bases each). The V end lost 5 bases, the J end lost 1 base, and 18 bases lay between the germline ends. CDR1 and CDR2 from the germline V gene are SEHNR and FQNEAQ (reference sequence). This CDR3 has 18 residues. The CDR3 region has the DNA TGTGCCAGCAGCCCCCCTCGGGGGCGAGAATCTGGGGCCAACGTCCTGACTTTC. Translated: CASSPPRGRESGANVLTF.

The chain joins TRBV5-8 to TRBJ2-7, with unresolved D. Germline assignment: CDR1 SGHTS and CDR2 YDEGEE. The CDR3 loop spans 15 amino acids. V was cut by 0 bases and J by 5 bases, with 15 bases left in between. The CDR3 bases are TGTGCCAGCAGCTTGGGGCGTCTGCGGATGGACGAGCAGTACTTC. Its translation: CASSLGRLRMDEQYF.

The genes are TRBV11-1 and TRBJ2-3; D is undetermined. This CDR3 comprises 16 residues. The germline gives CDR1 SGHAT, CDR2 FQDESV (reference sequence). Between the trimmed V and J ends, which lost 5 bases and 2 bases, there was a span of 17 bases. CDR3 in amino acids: CASSRGGLLSTDTQYF. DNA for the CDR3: TGTGCCAGCAGCCGTGGTGGTCTTCTCTCCACAGATACGCAGTATTTT. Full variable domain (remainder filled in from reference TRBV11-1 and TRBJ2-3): EAEVAQSPRYKITEKSQAVAFWCDPISGHATLYWYRQILGQGPELLVQFQDESVVDDSQLPKDRFSAERLKGVDSTLKIQPAELGDSAMYLCASSRGGLLSTDTQYFGPGTRLTVL.

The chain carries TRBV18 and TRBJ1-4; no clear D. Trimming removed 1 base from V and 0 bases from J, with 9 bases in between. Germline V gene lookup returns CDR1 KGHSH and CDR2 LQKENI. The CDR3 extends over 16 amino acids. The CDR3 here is CASSPQGGTTNEKLFF. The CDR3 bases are TGTGCCAGCTCACCACAGGGCGGTACAACTAATGAAAAACTGTTTTTT.

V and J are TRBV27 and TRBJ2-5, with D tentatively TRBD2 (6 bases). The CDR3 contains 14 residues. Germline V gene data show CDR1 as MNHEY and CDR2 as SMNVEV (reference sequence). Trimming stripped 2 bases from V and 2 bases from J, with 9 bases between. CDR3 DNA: TGTGCCAGCAGTTTAACGACTAGTCAAGAGACCCAGTACTTC. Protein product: CASSLTTSQETQYF.

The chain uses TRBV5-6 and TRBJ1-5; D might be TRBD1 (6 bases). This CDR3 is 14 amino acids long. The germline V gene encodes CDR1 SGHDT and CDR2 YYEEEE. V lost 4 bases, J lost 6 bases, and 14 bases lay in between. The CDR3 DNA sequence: TGTGCCAGCAGCCTCGGGGGGGGCACTCAGCCCCAGCATTTT. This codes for CASSLGGGTQPQHF.

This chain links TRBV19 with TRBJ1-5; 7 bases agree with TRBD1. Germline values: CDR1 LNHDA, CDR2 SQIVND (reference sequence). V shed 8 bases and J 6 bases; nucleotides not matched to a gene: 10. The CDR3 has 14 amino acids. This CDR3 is CASRRQGSSQPQHF. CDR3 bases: TGTGCCAGTCGGAGACAGGGTTCGAGTCAGCCCCAGCATTTT.

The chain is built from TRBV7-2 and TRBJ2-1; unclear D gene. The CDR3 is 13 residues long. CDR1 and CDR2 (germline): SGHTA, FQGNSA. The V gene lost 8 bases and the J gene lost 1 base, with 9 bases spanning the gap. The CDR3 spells CASGRNSYNEQFF. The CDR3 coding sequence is TGTGCCAGCGGACGAAATTCCTACAATGAGCAGTTCTTC.